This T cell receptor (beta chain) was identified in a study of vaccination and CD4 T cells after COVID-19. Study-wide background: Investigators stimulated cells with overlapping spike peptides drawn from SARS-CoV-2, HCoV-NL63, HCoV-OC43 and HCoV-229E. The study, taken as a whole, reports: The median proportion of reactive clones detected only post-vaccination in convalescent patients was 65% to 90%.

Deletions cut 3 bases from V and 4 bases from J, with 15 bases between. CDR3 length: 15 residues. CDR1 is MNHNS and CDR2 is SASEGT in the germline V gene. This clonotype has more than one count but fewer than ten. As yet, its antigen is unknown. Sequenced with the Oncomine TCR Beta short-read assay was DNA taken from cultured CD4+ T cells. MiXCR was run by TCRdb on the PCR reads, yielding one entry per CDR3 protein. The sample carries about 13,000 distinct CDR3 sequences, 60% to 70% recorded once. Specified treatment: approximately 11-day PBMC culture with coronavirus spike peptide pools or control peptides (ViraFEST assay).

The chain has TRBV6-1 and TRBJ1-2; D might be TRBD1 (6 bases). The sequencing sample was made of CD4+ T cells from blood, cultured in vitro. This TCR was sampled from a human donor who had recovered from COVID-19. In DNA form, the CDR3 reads TGTGCCAGCAGTGATGGAGGGGGTTTCACCTATGGCTACACCTTC. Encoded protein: CASSDGGGFTYGYTF.